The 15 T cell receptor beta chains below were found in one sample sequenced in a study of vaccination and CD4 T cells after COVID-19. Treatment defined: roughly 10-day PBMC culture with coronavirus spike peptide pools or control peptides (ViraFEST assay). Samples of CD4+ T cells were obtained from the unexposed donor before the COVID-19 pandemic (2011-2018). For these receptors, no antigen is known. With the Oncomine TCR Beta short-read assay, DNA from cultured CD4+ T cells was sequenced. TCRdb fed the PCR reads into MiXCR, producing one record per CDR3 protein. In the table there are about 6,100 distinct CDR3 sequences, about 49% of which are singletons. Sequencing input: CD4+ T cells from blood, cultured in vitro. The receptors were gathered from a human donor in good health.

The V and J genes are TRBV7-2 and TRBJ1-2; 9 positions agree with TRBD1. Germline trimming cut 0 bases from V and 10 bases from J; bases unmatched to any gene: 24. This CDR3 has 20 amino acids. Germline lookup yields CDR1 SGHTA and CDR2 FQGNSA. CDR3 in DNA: TGTGCCAGCAGCTTAGCTGGGCTTCGAAGGACAGGGGCATTTGGTGAAGACTACACCTTC. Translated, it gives CASSLAGLRRTGAFGEDYTF.

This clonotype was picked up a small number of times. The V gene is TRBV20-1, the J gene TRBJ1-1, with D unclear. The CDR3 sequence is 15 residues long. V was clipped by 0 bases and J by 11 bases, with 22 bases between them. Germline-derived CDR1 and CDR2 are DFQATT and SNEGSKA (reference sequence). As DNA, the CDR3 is TGCAGTGCTAGAGATATATCTTTGGGGTCCCCATTCGCTTTCTTT. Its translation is CSARDISLGSPFAFF.

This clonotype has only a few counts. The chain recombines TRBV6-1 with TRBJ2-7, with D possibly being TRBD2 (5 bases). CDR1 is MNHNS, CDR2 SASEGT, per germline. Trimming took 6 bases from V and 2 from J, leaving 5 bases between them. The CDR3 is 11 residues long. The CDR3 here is CASRGAYEQYF. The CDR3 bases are TGTGCCAGCAGGGGAGCCTACGAGCAGTACTTC.

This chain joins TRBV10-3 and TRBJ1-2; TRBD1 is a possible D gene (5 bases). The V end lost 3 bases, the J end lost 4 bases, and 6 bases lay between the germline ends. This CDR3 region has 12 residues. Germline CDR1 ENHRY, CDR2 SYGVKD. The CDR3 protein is CAISEQAYGYTF. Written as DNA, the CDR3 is TGTGCCATCAGTGAACAGGCCTATGGCTACACCTTC.

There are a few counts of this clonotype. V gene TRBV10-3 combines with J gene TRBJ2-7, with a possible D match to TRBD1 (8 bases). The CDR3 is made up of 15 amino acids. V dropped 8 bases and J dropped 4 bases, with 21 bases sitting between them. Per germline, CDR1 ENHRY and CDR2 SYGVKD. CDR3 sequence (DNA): TGTGCCATCGGGGAGGGACAGGTTGAGTCATACGAGCAGTACTTC. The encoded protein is CAIGEGQVESYEQYF.

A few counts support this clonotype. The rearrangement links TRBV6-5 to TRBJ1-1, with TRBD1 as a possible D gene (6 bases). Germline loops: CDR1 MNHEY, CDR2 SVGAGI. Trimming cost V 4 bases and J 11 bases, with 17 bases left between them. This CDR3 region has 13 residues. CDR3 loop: CASSSSTGSWAFF. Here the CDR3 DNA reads TGTGCCAGCAGTTCCTCAACAGGGTCTTGGGCTTTCTTT.

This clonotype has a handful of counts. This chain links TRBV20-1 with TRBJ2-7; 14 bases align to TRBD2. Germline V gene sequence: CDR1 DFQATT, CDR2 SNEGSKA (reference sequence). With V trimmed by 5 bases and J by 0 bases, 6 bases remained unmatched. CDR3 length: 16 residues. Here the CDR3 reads CSAPGLAGASSYEQYF. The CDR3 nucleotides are TGCAGTGCTCCGGGACTAGCGGGGGCGAGCTCCTACGAGCAGTACTTC.

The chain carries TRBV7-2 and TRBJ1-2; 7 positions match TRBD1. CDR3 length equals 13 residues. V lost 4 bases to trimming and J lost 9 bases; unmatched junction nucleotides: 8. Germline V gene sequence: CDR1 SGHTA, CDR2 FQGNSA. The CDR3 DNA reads TGTGCCAGCAGCTCAGGGGGGGGCGGACGCTACACCTTC. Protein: CASSSGGGGRYTF.

CDR3 nucleotide sequence: TGTGCCAGCAGCCAAGGGACAGGGGGCTACAATGAGCAGTTCTTC. Translated, it gives CASSQGTGGYNEQFF. The chain links TRBV7-9 to TRBJ2-1; 11 bases line up with TRBD1. The V segment lost 5 bases and the J segment 3 bases; nucleotides outside the gene matches: 3. The CDR3 sequence is 15 residues long. Germline V gene sequence: CDR1 SEHNR, CDR2 FQNEAQ (reference sequence).

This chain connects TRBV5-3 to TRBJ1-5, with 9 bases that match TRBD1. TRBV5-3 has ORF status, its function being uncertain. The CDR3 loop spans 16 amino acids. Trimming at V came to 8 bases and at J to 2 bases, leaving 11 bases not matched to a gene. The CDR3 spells CASSNRDREGNQPQHF. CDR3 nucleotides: TGTGCCAGCAGCAACCGGGACAGGGAGGGCAATCAGCCCCAGCATTTT.

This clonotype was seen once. CDR3 loop: CASSIEGTGAGANVLTF. CDR3 nucleotide sequence: TGTGCCAGTAGTATAGAGGGGACAGGGGCTGGGGCCAACGTCCTGACTTTC. The chain employs TRBV19 and TRBJ2-6; TRBD1 matches at 10 bases. The V gene end was trimmed by 0 bases and the J gene end by 2 bases; junction bases not matched to a gene: 1. Germline CDR1 is LNHDA and CDR2 is SQIVND (reference sequence). The CDR3 sequence is 17 residues long.

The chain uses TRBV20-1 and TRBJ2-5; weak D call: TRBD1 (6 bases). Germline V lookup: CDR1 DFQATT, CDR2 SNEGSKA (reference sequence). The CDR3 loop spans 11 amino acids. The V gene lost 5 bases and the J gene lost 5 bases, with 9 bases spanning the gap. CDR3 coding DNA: TGCAGTGCTGATAGGGGGGAGACCCAGTACTTC. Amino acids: CSADRGETQYF.

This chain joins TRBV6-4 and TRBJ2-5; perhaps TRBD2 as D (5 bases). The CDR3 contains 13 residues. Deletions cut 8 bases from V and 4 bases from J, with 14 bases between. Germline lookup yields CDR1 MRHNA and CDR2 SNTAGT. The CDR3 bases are TGTGCCAGCCCCCCGAGGGCATTAGAGACCCAGTACTTC. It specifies CASPPRALETQYF.

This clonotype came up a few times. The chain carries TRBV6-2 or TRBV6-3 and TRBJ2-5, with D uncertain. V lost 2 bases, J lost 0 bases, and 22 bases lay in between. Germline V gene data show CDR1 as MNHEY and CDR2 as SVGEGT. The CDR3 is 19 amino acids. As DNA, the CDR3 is TGTGCCAGCAGTTACGGTCACCGCAGGAAGTTAGGAAACCAAGAGACCCAGTACTTC. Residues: CASSYGHRRKLGNQETQYF.

The CDR3 spells CASSLVTGQPQHF. The CDR3 coding sequence is TGTGCCAGCAGCTTAGTCACAGGGCAGCCCCAGCATTTT. The chain carries TRBV7-2 and TRBJ1-5; tentative D call: TRBD1 (6 bases). The CDR3 contains 13 residues. V was shortened by 1 base and J by 7 bases, with 8 bases between the two germline ends. Germline V lookup: CDR1 SGHTA, CDR2 FQGNSA.